The 7 T cell receptor beta chains reported below all come from one sample, sequenced in a study of radiotherapy plus CTLA-4 blockade in lung cancer. The repertoire was sequenced with immunoSEQ multiplex PCR; TCRdb's copy has only in-frame clones and lacks some. The data hold 30,000 to 40,000 clones, with roughly 71% observed a single time. The sequenced sample was peripheral blood, obtained from a patient treated with radiotherapy plus ipilimumab. Receptors were obtained from a human donor with non-small cell lung cancer whose response to radiotherapy plus ipilimumab could not be evaluated.

This chain uses TRBV6-5 with TRBJ1-4, with D unresolved. Germline CDR1 reads MNHEY; CDR2 reads SVGAGI. Trimming removed 5 bases from V and 4 bases from J, with 11 bases in between. CDR3 length: 14 residues. CDR3 bases: TGTGCCAGCAGTGAATTCAACGGTAATGAAAAACTGTTTTTT. The encoded protein is CASSEFNGNEKLFF.

The rearrangement joins TRBV11-2 to TRBJ2-2; TRBD2 agrees at 8 bases. There are 15 residues in the CDR3. Per the germline V gene, CDR1 is SGHAT and CDR2 is FQNNGV. Germline trimming cut 4 bases from V and 5 bases from J; bases unmatched to any gene: 6. The CDR3 sequence is CASSSAGAETGELFF. DNA for the CDR3: TGTGCCAGCAGCTCAGCGGGAGCTGAGACCGGGGAGCTGTTTTTT.

The chain is built from TRBV5-1 and TRBJ2-7; 8 bases agree with TRBD1. Germline CDR1 reads SGHRS; CDR2 reads YFSETQ. Trimming removed 4 bases from V and 3 bases from J; junction bases left unmatched: 9. This CDR3 has 15 residues. This CDR3 reads CASSPGTGNIYEQYF. The CDR3 region has the DNA TGCGCCAGCAGCCCGGGGACAGGAAACATCTACGAGCAGTACTTC.

The genes are TRBV19 and TRBJ2-3; D gene ambiguous. Germline CDR1 reads LNHDA; CDR2 reads SQIVND (reference sequence). V dropped 0 bases and J dropped 0 bases, with 10 bases sitting between them. This CDR3 has 16 amino acids. The CDR3 is CASSIDLGRSTDTQYF. The CDR3 bases are TGTGCCAGTAGTATAGATCTTGGCCGTAGCACAGATACGCAGTATTTT.

This sequence joins TRBV10-3 and TRBJ2-1; a possible D gene is TRBD2 (6 bases). The ends were cut back, 4 bases at V and 1 base at J, with 20 bases in the middle. The CDR3 consists of 18 residues. Germline CDR1 is ENHRY and CDR2 is SYGVKD. The chain's CDR3 is CAISAGSGSRGSYNEQFF. The CDR3 coding sequence is TGTGCCATCAGTGCCGGTTCGGGCTCCCGGGGGTCCTACAATGAGCAGTTCTTC.

V and J are TRBV15 and TRBJ1-5, with D perhaps matching TRBD1 (6 bases). CDR3 length equals 17 residues. Between the trimmed V and J ends, which lost 0 bases and 2 bases, there was a span of 14 bases. CDR1 is LNHNV and CDR2 is YYDKDF in the germline V gene (reference sequence). The CDR3 is CATSRDTGMRGNQPQHF. Written as DNA, the CDR3 is TGTGCCACCAGCAGAGATACAGGGATGCGGGGCAATCAGCCCCAGCATTTT.

V and J are TRBV6-5 and TRBJ1-6; D is ambiguous. Germline loops: CDR1 MNHEY, CDR2 SVGAGI. Trimming left V 0 bases short and J 3 bases short, with 6 bases between. The length of the CDR3 is 15 residues. CDR3 sequence: CASSYSGSYNSPLHF. CDR3 DNA sequence: TGTGCCAGCAGTTACTCAGGGAGCTATAATTCACCCCTCCACTTT.